This paragraph covers one TCR beta chain sequence. Under the authors' procedure: The authors estimated nucleated cell counts from reference gene primer amplification. TCRdb's copy holds only in-frame clones and misses some; the assay was immunoSEQ multiplex PCR. The V and J calls and the clone size are those of that table, but D and trimming were determined from the DNA. This sample has under 150,000 clones, with about 84% found just once. The data originate from a study of blood T cell repertoires in COVID-19. Study background: COVID-19 samples from acute and convalescent phases originated in the United States, Italy and Spain. PBMCs, B-cell-depleted T cells, or T cells provided the cDNA or gDNA that made up the material.

The CDR3 spans 15 residues. Germline assignment: CDR1 MNHNS and CDR2 SASEGT. Trimming left V 1 base short and J 1 base short, with 8 bases between. This chain connects TRBV6-1 to TRBJ1-5; D possibly corresponds to TRBD1 (5 bases). The sequenced sample consisted of peripheral blood. This sequence was found in a woman between 45 and 60 years old with acute or convalescent COVID-19. The CDR3 DNA reads as TGTGCCAGCAGTGAAGTCAGGGTCAGCAATCAGCCCCAGCATTTT. Protein: CASSEVRVSNQPQHF.